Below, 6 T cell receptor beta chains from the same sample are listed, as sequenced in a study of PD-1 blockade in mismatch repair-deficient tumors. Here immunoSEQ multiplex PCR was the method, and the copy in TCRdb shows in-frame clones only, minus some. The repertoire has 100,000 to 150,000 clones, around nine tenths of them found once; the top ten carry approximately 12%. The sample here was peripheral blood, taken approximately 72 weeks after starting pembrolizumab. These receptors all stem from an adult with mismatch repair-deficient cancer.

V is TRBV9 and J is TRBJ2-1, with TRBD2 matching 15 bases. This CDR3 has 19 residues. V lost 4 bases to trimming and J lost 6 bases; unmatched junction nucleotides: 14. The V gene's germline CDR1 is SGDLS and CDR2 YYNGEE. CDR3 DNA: TGTGCCAGCAGCACCGGACTAGCGGGAGGGGCCTACACGTTCAATGAGCAGTTCTTC. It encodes CASSTGLAGGAYTFNEQFF.

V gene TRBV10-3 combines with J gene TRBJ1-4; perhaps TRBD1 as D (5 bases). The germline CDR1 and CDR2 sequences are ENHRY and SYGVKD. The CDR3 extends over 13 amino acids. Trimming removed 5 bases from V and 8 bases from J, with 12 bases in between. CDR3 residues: CAISQGVGEKLFF. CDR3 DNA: TGTGCCATCAGTCAGGGAGTAGGGGAAAAACTGTTTTTT.

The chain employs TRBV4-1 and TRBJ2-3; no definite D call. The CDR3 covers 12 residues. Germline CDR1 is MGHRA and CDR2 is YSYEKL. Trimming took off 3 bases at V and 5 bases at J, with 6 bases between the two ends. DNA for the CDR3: TGCGCCAGCAGCCACCCGGGAGATACGCAGTATTTT. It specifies CASSHPGDTQYF.

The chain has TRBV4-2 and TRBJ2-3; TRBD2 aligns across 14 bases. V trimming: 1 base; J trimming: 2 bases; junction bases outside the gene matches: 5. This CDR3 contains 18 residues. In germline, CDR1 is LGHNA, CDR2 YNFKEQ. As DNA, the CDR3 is TGTGCCAGCAGCCAAGGACTAGCGGGAGGGCGAGTCACAGATACGCAGTATTTT. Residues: CASSQGLAGGRVTDTQYF.

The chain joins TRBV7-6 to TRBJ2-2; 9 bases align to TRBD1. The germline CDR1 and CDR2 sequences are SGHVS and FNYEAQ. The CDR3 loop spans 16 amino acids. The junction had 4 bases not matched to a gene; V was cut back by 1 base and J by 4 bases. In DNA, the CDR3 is TGTGCCAGCAGCTTAGAACAGGGGGCGAGCACCGGGGAGCTGTTTTTT. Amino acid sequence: CASSLEQGASTGELFF. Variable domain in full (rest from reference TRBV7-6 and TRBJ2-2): GAGVSQSPRYKVTKRGQDVALRCDPISGHVSLYWYRQALGQGPEFLTYFNYEAQQDKSGLPNDRFSAERPEGSISTLTIQRTEQRDSAMYRCASSLEQGASTGELFFGEGSRLTVL.

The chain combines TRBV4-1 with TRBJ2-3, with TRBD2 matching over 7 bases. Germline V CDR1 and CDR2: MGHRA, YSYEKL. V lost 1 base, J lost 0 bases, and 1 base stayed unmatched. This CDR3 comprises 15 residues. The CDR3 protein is CASSQVSGSTDTQYF. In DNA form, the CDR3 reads TGCGCCAGCAGCCAAGTTAGCGGGAGCACAGATACGCAGTATTTT.